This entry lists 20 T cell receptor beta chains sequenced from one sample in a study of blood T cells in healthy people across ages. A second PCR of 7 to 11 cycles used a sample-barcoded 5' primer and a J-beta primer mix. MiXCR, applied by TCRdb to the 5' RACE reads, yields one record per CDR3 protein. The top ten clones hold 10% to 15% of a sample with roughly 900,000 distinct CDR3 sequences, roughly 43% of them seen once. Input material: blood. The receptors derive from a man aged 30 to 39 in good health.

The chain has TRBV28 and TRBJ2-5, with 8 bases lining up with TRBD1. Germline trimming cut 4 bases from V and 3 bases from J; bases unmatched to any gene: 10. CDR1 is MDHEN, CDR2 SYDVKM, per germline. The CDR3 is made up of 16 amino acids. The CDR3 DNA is TGTGCCAGCAGTTCGATGGACAGGGCGCGCAAAGAGACCCAGTACTTC. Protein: CASSSMDRARKETQYF.

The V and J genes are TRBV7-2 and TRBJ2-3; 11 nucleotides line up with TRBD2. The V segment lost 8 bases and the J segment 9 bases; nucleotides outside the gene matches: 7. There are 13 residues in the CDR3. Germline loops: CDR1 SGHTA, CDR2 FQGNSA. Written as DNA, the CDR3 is TGTGCCAGCGATAGCGGGGGGGCAGGAACGCAGTATTTT. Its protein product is CASDSGGAGTQYF.

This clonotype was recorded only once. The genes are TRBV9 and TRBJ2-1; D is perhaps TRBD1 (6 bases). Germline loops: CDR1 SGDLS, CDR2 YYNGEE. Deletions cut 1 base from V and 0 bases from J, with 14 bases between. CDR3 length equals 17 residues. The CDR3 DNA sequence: TGTGCCAGCAGCGTATCAGGGACAACCAACTCCTACAATGAGCAGTTCTTC. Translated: CASSVSGTTNSYNEQFF.

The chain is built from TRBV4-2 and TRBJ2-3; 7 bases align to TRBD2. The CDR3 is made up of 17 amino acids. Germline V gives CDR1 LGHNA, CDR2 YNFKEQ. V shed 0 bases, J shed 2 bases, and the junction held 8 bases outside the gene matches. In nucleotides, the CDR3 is TGTGCCAGCAGCCAAGAAGGCCAGCGGGGCACCACAGATACGCAGTATTTT. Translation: CASSQEGQRGTTDTQYF.

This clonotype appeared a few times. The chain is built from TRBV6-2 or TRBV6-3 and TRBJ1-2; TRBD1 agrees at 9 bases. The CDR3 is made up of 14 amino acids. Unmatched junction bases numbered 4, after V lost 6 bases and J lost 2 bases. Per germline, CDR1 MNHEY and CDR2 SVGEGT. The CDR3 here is CASRGGQGNYGYTF. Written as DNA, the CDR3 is TGTGCCAGCAGAGGGGGACAGGGAAACTATGGCTACACCTTC.

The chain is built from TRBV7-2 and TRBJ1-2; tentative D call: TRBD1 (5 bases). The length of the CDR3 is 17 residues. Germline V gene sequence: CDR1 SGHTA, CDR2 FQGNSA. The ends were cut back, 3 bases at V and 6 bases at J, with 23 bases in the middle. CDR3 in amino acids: CASSFAWGRDTTHGYTF. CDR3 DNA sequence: TGTGCCAGCAGCTTTGCTTGGGGCAGGGATACCACACATGGCTACACCTTC.

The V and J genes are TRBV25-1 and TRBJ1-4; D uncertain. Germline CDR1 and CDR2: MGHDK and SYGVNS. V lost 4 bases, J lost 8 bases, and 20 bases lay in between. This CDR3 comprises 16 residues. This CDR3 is CASSVRGLTVTEKLFF. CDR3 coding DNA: TGTGCCAGCAGTGTTCGGGGTCTCACCGTAACGGAAAAACTGTTTTTT.

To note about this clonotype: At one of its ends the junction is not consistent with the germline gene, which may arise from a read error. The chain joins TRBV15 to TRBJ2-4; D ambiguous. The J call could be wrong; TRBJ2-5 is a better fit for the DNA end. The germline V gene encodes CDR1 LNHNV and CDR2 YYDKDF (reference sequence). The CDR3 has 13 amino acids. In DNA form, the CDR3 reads TGTGCCGCCAGCAGAGCAGTGGAAGAGACCCAGTACTTC. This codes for CAASRAVEETQYF.

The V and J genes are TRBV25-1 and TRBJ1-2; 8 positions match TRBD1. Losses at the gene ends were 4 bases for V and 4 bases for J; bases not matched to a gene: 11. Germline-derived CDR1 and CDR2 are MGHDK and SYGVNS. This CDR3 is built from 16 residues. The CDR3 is CASSGTDRGSGYGYTF. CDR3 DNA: TGTGCCAGCAGTGGAACCGACAGGGGATCTGGCTATGGCTACACCTTC.

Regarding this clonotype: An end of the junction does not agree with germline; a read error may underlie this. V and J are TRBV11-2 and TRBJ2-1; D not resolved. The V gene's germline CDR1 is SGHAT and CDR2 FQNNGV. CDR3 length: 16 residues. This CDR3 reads CANSLVWAAPRNEQFF. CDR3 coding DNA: TGTGCCAACAGCTTAGTATGGGCGGCCCCCAGGAATGAGCAGTTCTTC. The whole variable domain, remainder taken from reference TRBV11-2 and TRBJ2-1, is EAGVAQSPRYKIIEKRQSVAFWCNPISGHATLYWYQQILGQGPKLLIQFQNNGVVDDSQLPKDRFSAERLKGVDSTLKIQPAKLEDSAVYLCANSLVWAAPRNEQFFGPGTRLTVL.

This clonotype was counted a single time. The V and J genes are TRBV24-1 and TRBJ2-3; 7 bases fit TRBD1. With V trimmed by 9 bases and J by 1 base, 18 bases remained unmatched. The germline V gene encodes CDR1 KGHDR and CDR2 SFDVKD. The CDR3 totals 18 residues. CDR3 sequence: CATSTFKGASSGTDTQYF. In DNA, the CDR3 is TGTGCCACCTCTACGTTTAAGGGGGCCAGCTCGGGCACAGATACGCAGTATTTT.

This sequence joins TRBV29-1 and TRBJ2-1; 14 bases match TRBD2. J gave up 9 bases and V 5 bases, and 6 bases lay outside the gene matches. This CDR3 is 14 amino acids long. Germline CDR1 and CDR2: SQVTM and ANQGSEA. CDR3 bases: TGCAGCGTTAAGACTAGCGGGAGGGAGGTTGAGCAGTTCTTC. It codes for CSVKTSGREVEQFF.

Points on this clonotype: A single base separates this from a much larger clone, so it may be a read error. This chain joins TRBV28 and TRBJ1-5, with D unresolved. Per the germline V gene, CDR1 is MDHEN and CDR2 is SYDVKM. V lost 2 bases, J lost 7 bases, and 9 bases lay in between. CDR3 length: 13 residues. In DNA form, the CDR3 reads TGTGCCAGCAGTTTAAAAGGGCAACAGCCCCAGCATTTT. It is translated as CASSLKGQQPQHF.

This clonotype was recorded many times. CDR3 sequence reads: CASSARQGEKSEQFF. CDR3 DNA: TGTGCCAGCAGTGCCAGACAGGGGGAAAAGAGTGAGCAGTTCTTC. The rearrangement links TRBV25-1 to TRBJ2-1; 9 positions match TRBD1. Germline V gives CDR1 MGHDK, CDR2 SYGVNS. The ends lost 4 bases at V and 9 bases at J; junction bases unmatched: 10. The CDR3 contains 15 residues.

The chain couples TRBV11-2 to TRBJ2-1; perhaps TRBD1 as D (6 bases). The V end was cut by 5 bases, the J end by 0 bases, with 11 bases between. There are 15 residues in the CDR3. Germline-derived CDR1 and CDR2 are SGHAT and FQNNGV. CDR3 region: CASSPWTDSYNEQFF. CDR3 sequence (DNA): TGTGCCAGCAGCCCGTGGACAGACTCCTACAATGAGCAGTTCTTC.

The CDR3 coding sequence is TGCAGTGCTAGCATCTCACCAAACACTGAAGCTTTCTTT. Its protein product is CSASISPNTEAFF. The chain is built from TRBV20-1 and TRBJ1-1; D ambiguous. Germline values: CDR1 DFQATT, CDR2 SNEGSKA (reference sequence). The CDR3 contains 13 residues. V dropped 3 bases and J dropped 2 bases, with 10 bases sitting between them.

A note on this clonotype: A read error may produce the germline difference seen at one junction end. The CDR3 sequence: CACSGDPLDGYTF. The CDR3, as DNA: TGTGCCTGCAGTGGGGACCCACTCGATGGCTACACCTTC. The chain has TRBV6-5 and TRBJ1-2, with D possibly matching TRBD1 (5 bases). CDR3 length equals 13 residues. Germline assignment: CDR1 MNHEY and CDR2 SVGAGI.

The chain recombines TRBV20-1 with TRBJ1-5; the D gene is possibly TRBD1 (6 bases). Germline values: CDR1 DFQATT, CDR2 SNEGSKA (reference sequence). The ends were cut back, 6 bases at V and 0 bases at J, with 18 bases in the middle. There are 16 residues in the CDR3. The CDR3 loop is CSAEEGGRSSNQPQHF. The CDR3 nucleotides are TGCAGTGCCGAAGAGGGGGGGAGGAGTAGCAATCAGCCCCAGCATTTT.

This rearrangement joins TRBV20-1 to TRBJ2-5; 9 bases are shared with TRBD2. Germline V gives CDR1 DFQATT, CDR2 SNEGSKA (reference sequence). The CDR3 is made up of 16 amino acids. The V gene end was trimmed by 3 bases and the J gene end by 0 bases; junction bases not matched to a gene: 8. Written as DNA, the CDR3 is TGCAGTGCTAGGGGGTTAGCGGGGGCTTACCAAGAGACCCAGTACTTC. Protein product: CSARGLAGAYQETQYF.

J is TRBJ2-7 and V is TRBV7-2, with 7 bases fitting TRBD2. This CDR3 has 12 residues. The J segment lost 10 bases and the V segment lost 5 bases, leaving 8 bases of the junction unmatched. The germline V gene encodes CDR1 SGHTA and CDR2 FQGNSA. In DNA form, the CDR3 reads TGTGCCAGCAGCGGGAGCGGACTAGGCCAGTACTTC. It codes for CASSGSGLGQYF.